This T cell receptor beta chain was sequenced during a study of blood T cell repertoires in COVID-19. Study-level information: The United States, Italy and Spain were the sources of the acute and convalescent COVID-19 samples.

Using immunoSEQ multiplex PCR, the repertoire was profiled, and TCRdb retains in-frame clones only, with some absent. The data show under 300,000 clones, with 70% to 90% seen just once and approximately 12% held by the top ten. Trimming cost V 4 bases and J 5 bases; bases outside gene matches: 10. Germline CDR1 LGHDT, CDR2 YNNKEL (reference sequence). This CDR3 contains 18 residues. The clonotype originates from a woman aged 25-40 years with COVID-19, enrolled during active disease. Sequencing was performed on peripheral blood. The rearrangement uses TRBV3-1 (or the pseudogene TRBV3-2) and TRBJ2-5; TRBD2 agrees at 16 bases. As DNA, the CDR3 is TGTGCCAGCAGCCTATCCGGGACTAGCGGGGGGGCTTGGGAGACCCAGTACTTC. Its translation is CASSLSGTSGGAWETQYF.